The clone carrying this T cell receptor (beta chain) was counted a single time. What it recognizes is unknown. Assay: immunoSEQ multiplex PCR; the TCRdb copy retains only in-frame clones and omits some. The sample lists millions of clones, just over 90% occurring once. This CDR3 contains 14 residues. Germline CDR1 SGHNT, CDR2 YYREEE (reference sequence). V lost 5 bases and J 4 bases, leaving 16 bases between the germline ends. This sample is part of a study of shared clonotypes between healthy human individuals. Study background: Researchers drew samples from two women and a few men aged 18 to 49.

Overall study findings and caveats: Investigators expected sequencing depth to affect clonotype sharing among donors.

The sequence was collected from a man aged 18 to 29 in good health. Sequenced sample: naive CD4+ T cells sorted from blood. The subset is: CD45RA+ positively selected. The V gene is TRBV5-4, the J gene TRBJ2-7; a weak D match, TRBD2 (6 bases). The DNA for the CDR3 is TGTGCCAGCAGAAACGCTAGCGACACTTACGAGCAGTACTTC. It specifies CASRNASDTYEQYF.